This TCR beta chain derives from a study of stem cell transplantation in POMP-related autoinflammatory disease. Here immunoSEQ multiplex PCR was the method, and the copy in TCRdb shows in-frame clones only, minus some. The sample shows about 8,000 clones, approximately 89% of them seen only once. A word on this clone: The antigen remains undetermined.

Study results and caveats: PRAID patients trended toward lower TRB diversity and higher clonality in all analyzed T-cell subsets. Fewer unique TRB V-J gene pairings were identified in patients with PRAID.

Specimen: CD8+ T cells from PBMCs, collected before stem cell transplantation. The sequence derives from a human donor with POMP-related autoinflammation and immune dysregulation (PRAID).

The CDR3 sequence is CASSRDRYEQYF. DNA for the CDR3: TGTGCCAGCAGCCGGGACAGGTACGAGCAGTACTTC. This chain connects TRBV5-6 to TRBJ2-7; 8 positions agree with TRBD1. Germline lookup yields CDR1 SGHDT and CDR2 YYEEEE. CDR3 length equals 12 residues. V lost 4 bases to trimming and J lost 4 bases; unmatched junction nucleotides: 1.